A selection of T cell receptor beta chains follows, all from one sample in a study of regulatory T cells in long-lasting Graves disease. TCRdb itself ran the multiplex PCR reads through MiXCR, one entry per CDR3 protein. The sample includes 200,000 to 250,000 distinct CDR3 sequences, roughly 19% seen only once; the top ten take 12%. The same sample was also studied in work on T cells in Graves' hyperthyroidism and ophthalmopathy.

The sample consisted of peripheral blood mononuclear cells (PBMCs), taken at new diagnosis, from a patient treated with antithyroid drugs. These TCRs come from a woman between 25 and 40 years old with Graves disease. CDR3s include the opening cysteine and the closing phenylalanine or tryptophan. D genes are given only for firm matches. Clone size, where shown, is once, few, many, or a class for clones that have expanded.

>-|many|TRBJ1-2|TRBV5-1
CASSLENYGYTF
TGTGCCAGCAGCTTAGAAAACTATGGCTACACCTTC
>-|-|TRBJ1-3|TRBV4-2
CASSQDVGRGDTIYF
TGTGCCAGCAGCCAAGATGTTGGGAGGGGTGACACCATATATTTT
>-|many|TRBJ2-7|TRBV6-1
CASRRSSSDEQYF
TGTGCCAGCAGACGATCATCCTCAGACGAGCAGTACTTC
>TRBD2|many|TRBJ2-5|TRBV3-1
CASSPGGKRETQYF
TGTGCCAGCAGCCCGGGGGGAAAGAGGGAGACCCAGTACTTC
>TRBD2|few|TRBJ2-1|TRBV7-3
CASSSRTRRSEQFF
TGTGCCAGCAGCTCCCGGACTAGACGGAGTGAGCAGTTCTTC
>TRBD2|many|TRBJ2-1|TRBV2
CASSERYPAGELYNEQFF
TGTGCCAGCAGTGAACGTTATCCGGCGGGAGAGCTCTACAATGAGCAGTTCTTC
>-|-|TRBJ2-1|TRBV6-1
CASTQINEQFF
TGTGCCAGCACACAGATCAATGAGCAGTTCTTC
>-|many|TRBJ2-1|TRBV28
CASSPGGGLADEQFF
TGTGCCAGCAGCCCAGGGGGGGGCCTTGCCGATGAGCAGTTCTTC
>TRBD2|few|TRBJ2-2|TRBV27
CASSLWGLAGGPGTGELFF
TGTGCCAGCAGTTTATGGGGACTAGCGGGAGGGCCGGGCACCGGGGAGCTGTTTTTT
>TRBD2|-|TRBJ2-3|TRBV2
CAIPSGRAFPDTQYF
TGTGCCATCCCTAGCGGGAGGGCCTTCCCAGATACGCAGTATTTT
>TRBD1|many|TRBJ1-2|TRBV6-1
CASKMGRGFGYTF
TGTGCCAGCAAGATGGGCAGGGGGTTTGGCTACACCTTC
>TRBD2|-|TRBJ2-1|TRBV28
CASSSYSGSGYNEQFF
TGTGCCAGCAGTTCTTATAGCGGGAGCGGATACAATGAGCAGTTCTTC
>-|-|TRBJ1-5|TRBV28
CASTLNSNQPQHF
TGTGCCAGCACCCTGAATAGCAATCAGCCCCAGCATTTT
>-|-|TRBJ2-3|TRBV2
CASRRGASENTDTQYF
TGTGCCAGCAGAAGAGGGGCTAGCGAGAACACAGATACGCAGTATTTT
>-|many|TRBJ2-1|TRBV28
CASSSRILYNEQFF
TGTGCCAGCAGTTCCCGAATCCTCTACAATGAGCAGTTCTTC
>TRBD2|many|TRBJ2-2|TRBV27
CASSLLAGMNTGELFF
TGTGCCAGCAGCCTATTAGCGGGAATGAACACCGGGGAGCTGTTTTTT
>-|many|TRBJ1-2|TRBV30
CAWAGGRRGYTF
TGTGCCTGGGCGGGGGGGCGCCGTGGCTACACCTTC
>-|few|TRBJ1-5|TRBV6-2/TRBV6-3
CASSSTGRVNQPQHF
TGTGCCAGCAGTTCAACCGGGAGAGTCAATCAGCCCCAGCATTTT
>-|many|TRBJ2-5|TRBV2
CASRDLAQETQYF
TGTGCCAGCAGAGACCTAGCCCAAGAGACCCAGTACTTC
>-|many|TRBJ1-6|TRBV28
CASSLSSHWSSYNSPLHF
TGTGCCAGCAGTTTATCGTCCCACTGGAGCTCCTATAATTCACCCCTCCACTTT
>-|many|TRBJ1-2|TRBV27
CATMFPGDGYTF
TGTGCCACCATGTTCCCGGGGGATGGCTACACCTTC
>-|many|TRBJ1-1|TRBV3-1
CASSHYLDTRATEAFF
TGTGCCAGCAGCCATTATTTGGACACCAGGGCCACTGAAGCTTTCTTT
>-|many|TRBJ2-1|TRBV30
CAWSVRRVSSYNEQFF
TGTGCCTGGAGTGTTAGGAGGGTGAGCTCCTACAATGAGCAGTTCTTC
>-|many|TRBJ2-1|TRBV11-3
CASSLGGSNEQFF
TGTGCCAGCAGCTTAGGGGGTAGTAATGAGCAGTTCTTC
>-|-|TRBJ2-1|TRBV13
CASSFLLSNEQFF
TGTGCCAGCAGCTTCTTACTCTCCAATGAGCAGTTCTTC
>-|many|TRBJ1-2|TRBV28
CASNEPTTNYGYTF
TGTGCCAGCAACGAACCCACAACCAACTATGGCTACACCTTC
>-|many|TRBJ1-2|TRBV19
CASSRTSSVVNYGYTF
TGTGCCAGTAGCCGGACCTCAAGCGTGGTCAACTATGGCTACACCTTC
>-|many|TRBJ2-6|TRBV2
CASSEVGTGANVLTF
TGTGCCAGCAGTGAAGTGGGGACAGGGGCCAACGTCCTGACTTTC
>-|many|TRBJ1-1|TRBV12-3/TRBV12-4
CASRTVVRGLNTEAFF
TGTGCCAGCAGGACAGTAGTACGGGGCCTGAACACTGAAGCTTTCTTT
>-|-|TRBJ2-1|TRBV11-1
CASSPLAADYNEQFF
TGTGCCAGCAGCCCCTTAGCGGCAGACTACAATGAGCAGTTCTTC
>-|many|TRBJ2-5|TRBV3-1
CASSQESETAQETQYF
TGTGCCAGCAGCCAAGAGTCAGAAACAGCCCAAGAGACCCAGTACTTC